Detailed here is one T cell receptor (beta chain). The antigen is not known. The junction had 6 bases not matched to a gene; V was cut back by 1 base and J by 8 bases. Germline V gene lookup returns CDR1 LGHNA and CDR2 YSLEER. This CDR3 is 14 amino acids long. Data came from immunoSEQ multiplex PCR; TCRdb stores just in-frame clones and leaves some out. The table lists about 120,000 clones, approximately 90% of them singletons. The sample is drawn from a study of T cell responses to AZD1222 COVID-19 vaccine. Whole-study results and caveats: Nearly half of spike-specific TCRs reportedly target variant regions that are unmutated in the B.1.351 and B.1.1.7 variants. Donors were largely white British and mainly female; clonal diversity was possibly underestimated.

This rearrangement joins TRBV4-3 to TRBJ1-2; 8 bases are shared with TRBD1. The source material was peripheral blood, sampled on day 0 of AZD1222 vaccination. The sequence came from an adult in good health. The CDR3 nucleotides are TGCGCCAGCAGCCAAGGGGACAGGCGCAGGGGCTACACCTTC. The encoded protein is CASSQGDRRRGYTF.